This TCR beta chain stems from a study of CD4 and CD8 cells across lung adenocarcinoma regions. TCRdb passed the PCR reads through MiXCR, listing each CDR3 protein once. The sample consists of approximately 4,200 distinct CDR3 sequences, roughly 61% of them appearing once. The CDR3 runs 15 residues. Trimming pared 3 bases from V and 3 bases from J, leaving 11 bases between. From germline, CDR1 is SGHTA and CDR2 FQGNSA. The TCR comes from a male donor with lung adenocarcinoma. The CD4 and CD8 labels of this study may be unreliable. Material: CD4+ T cells from the center of a lung tumor. The rearrangement uses TRBV7-2 and TRBJ2-2; TRBD1 might be the D (7 bases). CDR3 amino acids: CASSLSGGYTGELFF. The CDR3 nucleotides are TGTGCCAGCAGCTTGTCAGGGGGGTACACCGGGGAGCTGTTTTTT.